This T cell receptor beta chain was documented in a study of CD8 T cells in ankylosing spondylitis. Notes on the study in general: CD8+ cells made up the disease-linked clones, which were relatively rare in peripheral blood. About 8 highly homologous variants made up a TCR beta motif that seemed to typify ankylosing spondylitis blood.

TCRdb processed the 5' RACE reads anew with MiXCR; each CDR3 protein has one entry. The profile shows more than 650,000 distinct CDR3 sequences, over 9.5% of them singletons. Trimming at V came to 3 bases and at J to 7 bases, leaving 3 bases not matched to a gene. Germline V CDR1 and CDR2: SGHRS, YFSETQ. The CDR3 covers 14 residues. This clonotype was recorded at least ten times. The target antigen is unknown. The sequenced sample consisted of blood, either unsorted or a sorted T cell fraction (not recorded which). The TCR sequence derives from a male donor with ankylosing spondylitis. The J gene is TRBJ1-6, the V gene TRBV5-1; 8 bases match TRBD1. CDR3 sequence reads: CASSSDRANSPLHF. As DNA, the CDR3 is TGCGCCAGCAGCTCGGACAGGGCAAATTCACCCCTCCACTTT.